A selection of T cell receptor beta chains follows, all from one sample in a study of blood T cell repertoires in COVID-19. Method: immunoSEQ multiplex PCR; TCRdb's copy keeps in-frame clones and lacks some. The data contain a few hundred thousand clones, about four fifths of them singletons. Sequencing input: PBMCs or T cells enriched from blood (not recorded which). The receptor source for this set is a woman aged 50 to 65 who had recovered from COVID-19. CDR3s include the opening cysteine and the closing phenylalanine or tryptophan.

V	J	CDR3
TRBV28	TRBJ1-3	CASSSQEKLNTIYF
TRBV6-2/TRBV6-3	TRBJ1-5	CASSYSILRSGTGWYNQPQHF
TRBV27	TRBJ2-1	CASSLPGLAGVEQFF
TRBV2	TRBJ2-3	CASSEVNIIRDTQYF
TRBV29-1	TRBJ1-2	CSVDGGRSFGYTF
TRBV18	TRBJ2-3	CASSPVSGGPTDTQYF
TRBV20-1	TRBJ2-1	CSASLAGSYNEQFF
TRBV3-1/TRBV3-2	TRBJ2-7	CASRFGLAGRGEQYF
TRBV11-2	TRBJ1-2	CASTSGTVSGYTF
TRBV4-3	TRBJ1-1	CASSQDAGGYTEAFF
TRBV18	TRBJ2-2	CASSPRSGAGELFF
TRBV5-1	TRBJ1-2	CASSIEQGGYGYTF
TRBV28	TRBJ2-2	CASSLRQGLAGGPAGELFF
TRBV7-9	TRBJ1-3	CASTPEFGEISGNTIYF
TRBV9	TRBJ2-1	CASSVDGNEQFF
TRBV5-1	TRBJ2-1	CASSKTGGYNEQFF
TRBV5-1	TRBJ2-4	CASSSGLENIQYF
TRBV5-1	TRBJ1-1	CASSLVSGGIGTEAFF
TRBV5-1	TRBJ1-6	CASSLGGLLSLNSPLHF
TRBV12-3/TRBV12-4	TRBJ2-1	CASSLLAYNEQFF
TRBV5-1	TRBJ1-2	CASSQGHLYGYTF
TRBV4-2	TRBJ1-5	CASSQDAQGANNQPQHF
TRBV7-3	TRBJ2-7	CASSPGLAGGEQYF
TRBV19	TRBJ1-1	CASSRADIFLMNTEAFF
TRBV5-1	TRBJ2-7	CASSPSGEGIYEQYF
TRBV6-5	TRBJ1-2	CASSFQAPAGYTF
TRBV6-2/TRBV6-3	TRBJ2-7	CASSPSSFEQYF
TRBV5-4	TRBJ2-1	CASSLELAGPYNEQFF
TRBV7-8	TRBJ1-2	CASSLQGNYGYTF
TRBV2	TRBJ1-3	CASRSTGTGPDTIYF
TRBV6-6	TRBJ2-5	CASSYSRTSNIETQYF
TRBV5-6	TRBJ1-1	CASSKDGPEAFF
TRBV19	TRBJ1-2	CASSVSGMTGANYGYTF
TRBV30	TRBJ1-2	CAWSVGDGIYGYTF
TRBV7-2	TRBJ1-2	CASSQQGANYGYTF
TRBV30	TRBJ2-1	CAWSHYRPGLAGRNEQFF
TRBV30	TRBJ2-7	CAWSVGFTYEQYF
TRBV18	TRBJ1-2	CASSPSREGGYTF
TRBV27	TRBJ2-1	CASSDSKQDTEQFF
TRBV6-5	TRBJ2-5	CASSSGPGQGGETQYF
TRBV4-3	TRBJ1-2	CASSQDRVLGYGYTF